The next 4 T cell receptor beta chains were all read from a single sample in a study of blood T cell repertoires in COVID-19. Measured with immunoSEQ multiplex PCR; TCRdb has only the in-frame clones, and not every one. Of roughly 25,000 clones listed, about 92% are singletons. The sequenced sample was peripheral blood. The receptor source for this set is a man in his 70s with active COVID-19.

The table lists this clone with a count of one. This chain joins TRBV28 and TRBJ1-6; D remains ambiguous. Germline V CDR1 and CDR2: MDHEN, SYDVKM. Trimming removed 2 bases from V and 5 bases from J, with 7 bases in between. The CDR3 has 14 amino acids. The DNA for the CDR3 is TGTGCCAGCAGTTTAATCCAGGATAATTCACCCCTCCACTTT. Its translation: CASSLIQDNSPLHF.

This clone has just one count. CDR3 protein: CAIRQIQGSVTEAFF. The CDR3 DNA reads TGTGCCATCAGGCAAATACAGGGAAGTGTCACTGAAGCTTTCTTT. The rearrangement joins TRBV10-3 to TRBJ1-1, with a tentative D call TRBD1 (6 bases). Germline V gene lookup returns CDR1 ENHRY and CDR2 SYGVKD. This CDR3 region has 15 residues. Trimming took off 6 bases at V and 4 bases at J, with 18 bases between the two ends.

The chain has TRBV5-1 and TRBJ1-2; 10 bases align to TRBD1. V lost 4 bases, J lost 6 bases, and 6 bases stayed unmatched. The CDR3 consists of 14 residues. The germline CDR1 and CDR2 sequences are SGHRS and YFSETQ. CDR3 nucleotides: TGCGCCAGCAGCAATATCGGGACAGGGGATGGCTACACCTTC. It specifies CASSNIGTGDGYTF.

The chain has TRBV5-5 and TRBJ2-1; D perhaps matches TRBD1 (5 bases). Per germline, CDR1 SGHKS and CDR2 YYEKEE (reference sequence). Trimming stripped 4 bases from V and 2 bases from J, with 7 bases between. The CDR3 sequence is 13 residues long. The CDR3 DNA reads TGTGCCAGCAGCCTAGGGGCCTACAATGAGCAGTTCTTC. This sequence encodes CASSLGAYNEQFF.